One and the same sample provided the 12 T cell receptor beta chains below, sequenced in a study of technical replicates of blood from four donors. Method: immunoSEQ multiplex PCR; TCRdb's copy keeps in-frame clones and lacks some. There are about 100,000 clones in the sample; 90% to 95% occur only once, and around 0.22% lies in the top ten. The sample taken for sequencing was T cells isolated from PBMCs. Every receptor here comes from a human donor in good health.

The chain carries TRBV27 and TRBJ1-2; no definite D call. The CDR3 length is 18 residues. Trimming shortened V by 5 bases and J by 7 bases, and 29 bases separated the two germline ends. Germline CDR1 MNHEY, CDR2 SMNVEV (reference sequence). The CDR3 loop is CASSPRPGAVHFPGGYTF. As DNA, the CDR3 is TGTGCCAGCAGTCCAAGACCCGGTGCCGTCCACTTCCCAGGTGGCTACACCTTC.

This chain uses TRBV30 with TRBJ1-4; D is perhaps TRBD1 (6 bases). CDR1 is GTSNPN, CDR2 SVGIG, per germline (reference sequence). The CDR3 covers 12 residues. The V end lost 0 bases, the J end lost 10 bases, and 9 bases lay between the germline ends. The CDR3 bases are TGTGCCTGGAGTGTACAAGGGGGAAAACTGTTTTTT. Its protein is CAWSVQGGKLFF.

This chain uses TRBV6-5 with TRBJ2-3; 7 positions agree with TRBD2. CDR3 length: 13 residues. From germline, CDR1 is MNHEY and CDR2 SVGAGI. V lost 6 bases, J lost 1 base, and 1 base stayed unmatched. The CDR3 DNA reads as TGTGCCAGCAGGACTAGCCGCACAGATACGCAGTATTTT. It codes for CASRTSRTDTQYF.

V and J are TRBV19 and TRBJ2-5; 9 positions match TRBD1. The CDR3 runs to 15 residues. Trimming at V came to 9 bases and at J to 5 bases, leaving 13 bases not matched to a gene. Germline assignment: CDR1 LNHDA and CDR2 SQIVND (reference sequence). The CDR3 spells CASARPGQGGETQYF. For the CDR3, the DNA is TGTGCCAGCGCCAGGCCGGGACAGGGCGGGGAGACCCAGTACTTC.

The CDR3 DNA is TGTGCCAGCAGTTTGGCGGGAAGTAGGTACGAGCAGTACTTC. Its translation is CASSLAGSRYEQYF. V and J are TRBV28 and TRBJ2-7, with D maybe TRBD2 (6 bases). Germline CDR1 is MDHEN and CDR2 is SYDVKM. The V gene lost 3 bases and the J gene lost 4 bases, with 13 bases spanning the gap. CDR3 size: 14 residues.

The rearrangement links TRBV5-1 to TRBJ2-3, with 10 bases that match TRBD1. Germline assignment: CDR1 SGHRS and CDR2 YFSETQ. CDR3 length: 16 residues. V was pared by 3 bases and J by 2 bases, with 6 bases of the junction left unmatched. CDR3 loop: CASSSAGTGDTDTQYF. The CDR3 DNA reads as TGCGCCAGCAGCTCGGCCGGGACAGGGGACACAGATACGCAGTATTTT.

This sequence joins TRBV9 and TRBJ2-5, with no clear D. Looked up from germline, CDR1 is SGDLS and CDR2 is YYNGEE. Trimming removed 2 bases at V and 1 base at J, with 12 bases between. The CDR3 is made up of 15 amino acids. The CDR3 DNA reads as TGTGCCAGCAGCGTTGGAGAGAGGCCCCAAGAGACCCAGTACTTC. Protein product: CASSVGERPQETQYF.

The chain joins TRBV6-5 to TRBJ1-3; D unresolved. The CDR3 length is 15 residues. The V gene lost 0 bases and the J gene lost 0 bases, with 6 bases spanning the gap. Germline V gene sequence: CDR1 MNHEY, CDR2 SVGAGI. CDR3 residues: CASSYSRSSGNTIYF. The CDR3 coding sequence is TGTGCCAGCAGTTACTCGAGGTCCTCTGGAAACACCATATATTTT.

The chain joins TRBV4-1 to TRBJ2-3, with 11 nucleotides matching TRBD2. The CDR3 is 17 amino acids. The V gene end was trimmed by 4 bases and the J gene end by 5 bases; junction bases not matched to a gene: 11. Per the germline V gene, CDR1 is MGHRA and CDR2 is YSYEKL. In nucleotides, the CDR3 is TGCGCCAGCAGCCTTAAACGTTCTAGCGGGGGGTTAGATACGCAGTATTTT. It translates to CASSLKRSSGGLDTQYF.

In nucleotides, the CDR3 is TGTGCCAGCAGCTTGCGGGGATTTGGGGACTATGGCTACACCTTC. Its translation: CASSLRGFGDYGYTF. This chain uses TRBV5-8 with TRBJ1-2; D is uncertain. This CDR3 is built from 15 residues. V was pared by 1 base and J by 3 bases, with 13 bases between. The V gene's germline CDR1 is SGHTS and CDR2 YDEGEE.

The CDR3 nucleotides are TGTGCCAGCAGCGTCCTCTCCGATACGCAGTATTTT. This translates into CASSVLSDTQYF. The rearrangement uses TRBV9 and TRBJ2-3, with no clear D. The CDR3 runs to 12 residues. The V and J ends lost 2 bases and 6 bases respectively, with 7 bases between them. In germline, CDR1 is SGDLS, CDR2 YYNGEE.

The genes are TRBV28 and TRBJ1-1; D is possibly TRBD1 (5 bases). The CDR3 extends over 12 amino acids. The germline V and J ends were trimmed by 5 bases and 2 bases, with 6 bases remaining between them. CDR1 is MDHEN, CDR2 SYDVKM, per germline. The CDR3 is CASSDSNTEAFF. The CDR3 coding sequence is TGTGCCAGCAGTGACAGCAACACTGAAGCTTTCTTT.